This T cell receptor beta chain was documented in a study of T-cell memory formation after mild COVID-19. Via MiXCR, TCRdb re-called the 5' RACE reads, giving one row per CDR3 protein. This table holds about 470,000 distinct CDR3 sequences, 18% found once. The CDR3 has 15 residues. The germline V gene has CDR1 MNHEY and CDR2 SMNVEV (reference sequence). Deletions cut 4 bases from V and 6 bases from J, with 19 bases between. This clonotype was detected a few times. The TCR originated in an adult woman who had mild COVID-19 (a few samples of this study predate the infection). Cell type and time point are not known. Source material: PBMCs or a T cell subset sorted from them (not recorded which). The V gene is TRBV27, the J gene TRBJ2-7; the D gene could be TRBD1 or TRBD2 (6 bases each). The chain's CDR3 is CASSSGGRGPIEQYF. DNA for the CDR3: TGTGCCAGCAGTTCCGGGGGCCGCGGGCCCATCGAGCAGTACTTC.